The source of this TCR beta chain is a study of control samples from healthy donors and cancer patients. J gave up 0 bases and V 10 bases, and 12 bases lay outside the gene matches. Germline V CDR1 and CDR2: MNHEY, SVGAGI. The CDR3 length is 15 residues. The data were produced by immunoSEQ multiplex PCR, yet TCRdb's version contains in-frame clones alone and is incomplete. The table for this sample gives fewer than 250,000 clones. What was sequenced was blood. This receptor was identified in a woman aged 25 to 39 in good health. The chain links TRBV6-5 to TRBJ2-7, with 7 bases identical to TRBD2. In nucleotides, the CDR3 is TGTGCCACGACCCCCCTGGGGGAGGGCTCCTACGAGCAGTACTTC. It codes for CATTPLGEGSYEQYF.